The T cell receptor beta chain described here comes from a study of cytomegalovirus exposure and HLA in healthy donors. Per germline, CDR1 WSHSY and CDR2 SAAADI. This CDR3 region has 13 residues. V lost 3 bases, J lost 5 bases, and 10 bases lay in between. 60 Vbeta and 13 Jbeta primers were used in PCR. The repertoire was sequenced with immunoSEQ multiplex PCR; TCRdb's copy has only in-frame clones and lacks some. The table records roughly 150,000 clones, approximately 71% of them present only once. The chain uses TRBV10-2 and TRBJ1-2; D is unclear. Sequencing used PBMCs. This sequence originates from a woman under 30 in good health and CMV-seropositive. The CDR3 loop is CASSESNWYGYTF. The CDR3 DNA reads TGCGCCAGCAGTGAATCTAACTGGTATGGCTACACCTTC.